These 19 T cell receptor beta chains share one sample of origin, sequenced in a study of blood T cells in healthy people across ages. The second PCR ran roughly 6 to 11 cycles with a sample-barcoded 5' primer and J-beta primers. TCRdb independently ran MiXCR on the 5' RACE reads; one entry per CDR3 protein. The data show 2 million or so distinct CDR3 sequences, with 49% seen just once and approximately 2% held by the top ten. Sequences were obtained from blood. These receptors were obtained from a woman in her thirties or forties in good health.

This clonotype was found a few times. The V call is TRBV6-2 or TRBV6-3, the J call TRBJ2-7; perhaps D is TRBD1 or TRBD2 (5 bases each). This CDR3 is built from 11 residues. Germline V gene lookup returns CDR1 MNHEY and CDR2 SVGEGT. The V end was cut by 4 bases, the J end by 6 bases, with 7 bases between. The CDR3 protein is CASSWDREQYF. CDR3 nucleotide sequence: TGTGCCAGCAGTTGGGACCGCGAGCAGTACTTC.

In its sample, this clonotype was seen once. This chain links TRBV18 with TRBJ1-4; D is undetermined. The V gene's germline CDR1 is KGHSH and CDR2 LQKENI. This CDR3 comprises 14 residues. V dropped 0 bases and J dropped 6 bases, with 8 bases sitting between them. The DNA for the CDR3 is TGTGCCAGCTCACCACCTACAGCTGATGAAAAACTGTTTTTT. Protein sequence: CASSPPTADEKLFF.

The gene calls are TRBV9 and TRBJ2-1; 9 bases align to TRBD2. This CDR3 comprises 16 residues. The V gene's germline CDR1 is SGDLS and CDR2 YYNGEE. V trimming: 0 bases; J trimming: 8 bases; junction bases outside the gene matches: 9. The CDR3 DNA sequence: TGTGCCAGCAGCGTAGTAGCGGGGGCCCCTAGGGATGAGCAGTTCTTC. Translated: CASSVVAGAPRDEQFF.

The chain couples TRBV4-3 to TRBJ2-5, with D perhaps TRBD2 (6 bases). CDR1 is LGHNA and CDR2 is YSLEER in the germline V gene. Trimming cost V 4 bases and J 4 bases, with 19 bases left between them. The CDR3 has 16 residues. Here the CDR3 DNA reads TGCGCCAGCAGCCTCGAACCCAAGACTAGTCTAGAGACCCAGTACTTC. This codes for CASSLEPKTSLETQYF.

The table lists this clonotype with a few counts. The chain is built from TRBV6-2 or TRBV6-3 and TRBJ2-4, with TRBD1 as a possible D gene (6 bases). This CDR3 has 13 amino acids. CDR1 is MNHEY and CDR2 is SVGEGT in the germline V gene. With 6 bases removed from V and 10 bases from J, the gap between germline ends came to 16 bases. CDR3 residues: CASSLQGRGIQYF. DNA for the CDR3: TGTGCCAGCAGCCTACAGGGAAGGGGAATTCAGTACTTC.

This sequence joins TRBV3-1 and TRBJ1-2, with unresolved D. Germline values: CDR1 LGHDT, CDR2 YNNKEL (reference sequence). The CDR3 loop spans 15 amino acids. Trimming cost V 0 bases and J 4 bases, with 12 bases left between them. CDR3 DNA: TGTGCCAGCAGCCAAGATGACGAACAGCTCTATGGCTACACCTTC. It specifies CASSQDDEQLYGYTF.

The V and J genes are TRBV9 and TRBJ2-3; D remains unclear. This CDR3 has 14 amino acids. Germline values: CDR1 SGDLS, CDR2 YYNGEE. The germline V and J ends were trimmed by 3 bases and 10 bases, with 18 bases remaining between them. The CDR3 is CASSEKSGDAAQYF. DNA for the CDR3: TGTGCCAGCAGCGAAAAGAGTGGGGATGCCGCGCAGTATTTT.

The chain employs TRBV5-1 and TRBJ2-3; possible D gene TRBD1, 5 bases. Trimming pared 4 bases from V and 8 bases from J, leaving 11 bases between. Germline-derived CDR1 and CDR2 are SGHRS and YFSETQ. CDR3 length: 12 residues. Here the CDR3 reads CASSEDTATQYF. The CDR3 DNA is TGCGCCAGCAGCGAGGACACCGCTACGCAGTATTTT.

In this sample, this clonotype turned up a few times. The CDR3 protein is CASSLEGGSYNSPLHF. CDR3 nucleotides: TGTGCCAGTTCCCTGGAGGGCGGTTCCTATAATTCACCCCTCCACTTT. The genes are TRBV7-2 and TRBJ1-6; D uncertain. Between the trimmed V and J ends, which lost 9 bases and 1 base, there was a span of 16 bases. Germline assignment: CDR1 SGHTA and CDR2 FQGNSA. There are 16 residues in the CDR3.

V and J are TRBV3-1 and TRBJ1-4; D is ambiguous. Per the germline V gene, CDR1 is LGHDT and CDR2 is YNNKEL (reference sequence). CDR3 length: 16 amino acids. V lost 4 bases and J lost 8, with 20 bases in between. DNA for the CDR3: TGTGCCAGCAGCCCAATAAGTCCGGATGGGCGCGAAAAACTGTTTTTT. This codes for CASSPISPDGREKLFF.

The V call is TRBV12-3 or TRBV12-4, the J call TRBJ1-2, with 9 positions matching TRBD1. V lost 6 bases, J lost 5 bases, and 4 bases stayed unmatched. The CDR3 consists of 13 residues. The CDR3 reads CASRTDRGYGYTF. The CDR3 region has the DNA TGTGCCAGCAGGACGGACAGGGGTTATGGCTACACCTTC.

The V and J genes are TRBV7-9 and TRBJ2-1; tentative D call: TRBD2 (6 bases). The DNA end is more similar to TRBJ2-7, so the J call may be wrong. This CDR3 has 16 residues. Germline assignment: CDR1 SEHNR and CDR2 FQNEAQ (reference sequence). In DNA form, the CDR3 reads TGTGCCAGCAGCGAAGCCTCGGGGGTTCGATACAATGAGCAGTACTTC. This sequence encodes CASSEASGVRYNEQYF.

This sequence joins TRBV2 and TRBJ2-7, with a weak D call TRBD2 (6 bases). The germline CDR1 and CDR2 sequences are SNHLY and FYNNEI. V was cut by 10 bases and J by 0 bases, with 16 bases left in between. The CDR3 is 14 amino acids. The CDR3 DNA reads TGTGCCACCAGACTTCGGGGGTACTCCTACGAGCAGTACTTC. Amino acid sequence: CATRLRGYSYEQYF.

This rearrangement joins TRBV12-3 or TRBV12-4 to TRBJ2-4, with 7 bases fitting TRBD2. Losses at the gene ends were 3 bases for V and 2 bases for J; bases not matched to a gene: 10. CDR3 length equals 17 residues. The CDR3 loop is CASSFSAGGLTKNIQYF. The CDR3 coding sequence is TGTGCCAGCAGTTTTTCCGCCGGGGGGTTAACCAAAAACATTCAGTACTTC.

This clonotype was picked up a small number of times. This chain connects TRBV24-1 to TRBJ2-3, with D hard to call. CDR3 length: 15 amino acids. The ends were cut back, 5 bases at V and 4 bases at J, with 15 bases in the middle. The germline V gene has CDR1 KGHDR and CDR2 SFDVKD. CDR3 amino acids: CATSALKEASDTQYF. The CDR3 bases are TGTGCCACCAGTGCCCTGAAGGAAGCTTCAGATACGCAGTATTTT.

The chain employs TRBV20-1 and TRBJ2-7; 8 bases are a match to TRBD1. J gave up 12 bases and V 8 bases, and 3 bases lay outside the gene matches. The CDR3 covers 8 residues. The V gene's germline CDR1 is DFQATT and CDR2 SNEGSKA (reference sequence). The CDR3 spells CSTDRAYF. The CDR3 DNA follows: TGCAGTACGGACAGGGCGTACTTC.

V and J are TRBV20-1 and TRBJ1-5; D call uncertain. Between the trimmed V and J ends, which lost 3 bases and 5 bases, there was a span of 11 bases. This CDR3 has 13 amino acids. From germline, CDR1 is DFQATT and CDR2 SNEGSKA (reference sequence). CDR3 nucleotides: TGCAGTGCTAGTATAGCCCACGATCAGCCCCAGCATTTT. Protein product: CSASIAHDQPQHF.

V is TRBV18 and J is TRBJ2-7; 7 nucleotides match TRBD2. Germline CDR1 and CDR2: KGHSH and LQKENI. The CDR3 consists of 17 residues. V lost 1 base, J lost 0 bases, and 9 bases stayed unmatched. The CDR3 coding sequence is TGTGCCAGCTCACCACTCCCGCCCAGCGGGGACTCCTACGAGCAGTACTTC. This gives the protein CASSPLPPSGDSYEQYF.

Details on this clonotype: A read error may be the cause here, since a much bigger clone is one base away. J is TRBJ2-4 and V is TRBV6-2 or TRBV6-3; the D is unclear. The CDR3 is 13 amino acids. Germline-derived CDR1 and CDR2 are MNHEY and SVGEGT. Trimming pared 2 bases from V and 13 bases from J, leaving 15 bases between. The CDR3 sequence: CASSYGQTYGQYF. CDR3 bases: TGTGCCAGCAGTTACGGTCAGACCTACGGGCAGTACTTC.